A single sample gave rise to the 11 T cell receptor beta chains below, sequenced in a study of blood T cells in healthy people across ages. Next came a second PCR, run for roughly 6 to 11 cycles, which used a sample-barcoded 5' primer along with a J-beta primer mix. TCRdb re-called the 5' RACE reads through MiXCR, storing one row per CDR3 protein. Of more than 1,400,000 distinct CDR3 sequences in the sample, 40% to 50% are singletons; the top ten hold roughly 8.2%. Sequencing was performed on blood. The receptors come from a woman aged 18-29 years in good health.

The CDR3 reads CSAPFGGSYGYTF. The CDR3 nucleotides read TGCAGTGCTCCTTTCGGTGGCTCCTATGGCTACACCTTC. The chain employs TRBV20-1 and TRBJ1-2; D gene uncertain. Germline CDR1 is DFQATT and CDR2 is SNEGSKA (reference sequence). The CDR3 covers 13 residues. V was clipped by 5 bases and J by 4 bases, with 14 bases between them.

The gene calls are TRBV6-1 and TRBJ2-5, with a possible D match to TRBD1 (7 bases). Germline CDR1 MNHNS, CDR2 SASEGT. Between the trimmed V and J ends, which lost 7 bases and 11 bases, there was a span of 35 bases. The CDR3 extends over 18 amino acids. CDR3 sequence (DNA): TGTGCCAGCACCAACCCCGCGAACGGCAGGGGGGCCTACAATGAGCAGTACTTC. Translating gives CASTNPANGRGAYNEQYF.

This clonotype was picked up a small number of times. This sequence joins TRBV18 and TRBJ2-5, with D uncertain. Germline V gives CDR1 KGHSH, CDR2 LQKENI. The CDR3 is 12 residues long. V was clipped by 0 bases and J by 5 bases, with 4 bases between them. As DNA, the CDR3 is TGTGCCAGCTCACCACCCGTCGAGACCCAGTACTTC. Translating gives CASSPPVETQYF.

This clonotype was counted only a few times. The CDR3 sequence: CASSPFLGPGNEQFF. The DNA of the CDR3 is TGTGCCAGCAGCCCTTTCCTTGGGCCGGGTAATGAGCAGTTCTTC. The chain carries TRBV12-3 or TRBV12-4 and TRBJ2-1; D not certain. Trimming shortened V by 6 bases and J by 7 bases, and 19 bases separated the two germline ends. The CDR3 is made up of 15 amino acids.

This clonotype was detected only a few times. The CDR3 DNA follows: TGCAGTGCTAGGGCCCCAGAGCAGGTGTACAATCAGCCCCAGCATTTT. This translates into CSARAPEQVYNQPQHF. The chain joins TRBV20-1 to TRBJ1-5; D not resolved. Trimming left V 3 bases short and J 3 bases short, with 18 bases between. CDR1 is DFQATT and CDR2 is SNEGSKA in the germline V gene (reference sequence). The CDR3 length is 16 residues.

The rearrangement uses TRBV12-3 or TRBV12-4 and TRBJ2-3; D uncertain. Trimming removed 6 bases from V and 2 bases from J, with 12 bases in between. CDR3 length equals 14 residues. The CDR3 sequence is CASSATTTTDTQYF. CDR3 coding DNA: TGTGCCAGCAGCGCGACCACGACCACAGATACGCAGTATTTT.

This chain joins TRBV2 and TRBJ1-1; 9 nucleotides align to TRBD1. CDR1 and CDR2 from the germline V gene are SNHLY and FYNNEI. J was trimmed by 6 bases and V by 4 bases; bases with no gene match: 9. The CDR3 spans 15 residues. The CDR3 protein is CASSGGTGRGAEAFF. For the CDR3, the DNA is TGTGCCAGCAGTGGGGGGACAGGGCGCGGAGCTGAAGCTTTCTTT.

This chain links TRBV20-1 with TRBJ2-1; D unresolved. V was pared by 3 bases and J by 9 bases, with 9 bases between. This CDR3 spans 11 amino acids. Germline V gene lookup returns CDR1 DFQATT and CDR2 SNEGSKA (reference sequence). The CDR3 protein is CSASPHREQFF. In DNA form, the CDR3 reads TGCAGTGCTAGCCCCCACCGTGAGCAGTTCTTC.

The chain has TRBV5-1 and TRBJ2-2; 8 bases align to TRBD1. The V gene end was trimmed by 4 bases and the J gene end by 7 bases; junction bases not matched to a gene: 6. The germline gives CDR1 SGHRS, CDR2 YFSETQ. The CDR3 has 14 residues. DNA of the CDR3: TGCGCCAGCAGCCAGGGACAGGCAAGCGGGGAGCTGTTTTTT. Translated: CASSQGQASGELFF.

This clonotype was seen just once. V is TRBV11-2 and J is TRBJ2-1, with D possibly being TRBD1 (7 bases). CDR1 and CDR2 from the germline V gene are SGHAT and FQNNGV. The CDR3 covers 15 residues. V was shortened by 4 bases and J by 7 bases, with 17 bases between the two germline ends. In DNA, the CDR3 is TGTGCCAGCAGCTCGAGGGCAGGGGGGTGGAATGAGCAGTTCTTC. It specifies CASSSRAGGWNEQFF.

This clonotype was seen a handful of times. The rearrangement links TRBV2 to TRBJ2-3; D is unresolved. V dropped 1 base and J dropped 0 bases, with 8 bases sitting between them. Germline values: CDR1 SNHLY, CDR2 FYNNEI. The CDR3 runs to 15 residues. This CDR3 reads CASSEVGASTDTQYF. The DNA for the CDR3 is TGTGCCAGCAGTGAAGTGGGCGCCAGCACAGATACGCAGTATTTT.